This T cell receptor (beta chain) was profiled in a study of control samples from healthy donors and cancer patients. The protocol was immunoSEQ multiplex PCR, while the TCRdb copy is restricted to in-frame clones and leaves out a portion. The table includes approximately 100,000 clones, around 88% detected once. Germline loops: CDR1 MNHEY, CDR2 SMNVEV (reference sequence). Trimming took 7 bases from V and 4 from J; bases not matched to a gene: 11. The CDR3 has 16 amino acids. Sequencing was done on a sample of blood. The chain combines TRBV27 with TRBJ2-1; 9 bases match TRBD2. This clonotype originated in a young man in good health. CDR3 nucleotide sequence: TGTGCCAGCACGGGGAGTCTAGCGGGGAGATACAATGAGCAGTTCTTC. Translation: CASTGSLAGRYNEQFF.